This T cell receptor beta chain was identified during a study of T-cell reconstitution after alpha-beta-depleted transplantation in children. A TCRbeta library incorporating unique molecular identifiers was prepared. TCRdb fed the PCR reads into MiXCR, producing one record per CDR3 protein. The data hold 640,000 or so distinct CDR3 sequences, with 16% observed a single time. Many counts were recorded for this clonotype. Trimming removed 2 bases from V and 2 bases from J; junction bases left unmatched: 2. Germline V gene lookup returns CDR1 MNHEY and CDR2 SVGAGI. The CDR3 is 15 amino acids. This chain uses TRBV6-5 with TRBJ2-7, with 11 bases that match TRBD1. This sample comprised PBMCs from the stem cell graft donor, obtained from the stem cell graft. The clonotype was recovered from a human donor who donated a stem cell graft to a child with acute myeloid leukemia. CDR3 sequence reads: CASSYRGQGAYEQYF. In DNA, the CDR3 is TGTGCCAGCAGTTACAGGGGACAGGGGGCCTACGAGCAGTACTTC.